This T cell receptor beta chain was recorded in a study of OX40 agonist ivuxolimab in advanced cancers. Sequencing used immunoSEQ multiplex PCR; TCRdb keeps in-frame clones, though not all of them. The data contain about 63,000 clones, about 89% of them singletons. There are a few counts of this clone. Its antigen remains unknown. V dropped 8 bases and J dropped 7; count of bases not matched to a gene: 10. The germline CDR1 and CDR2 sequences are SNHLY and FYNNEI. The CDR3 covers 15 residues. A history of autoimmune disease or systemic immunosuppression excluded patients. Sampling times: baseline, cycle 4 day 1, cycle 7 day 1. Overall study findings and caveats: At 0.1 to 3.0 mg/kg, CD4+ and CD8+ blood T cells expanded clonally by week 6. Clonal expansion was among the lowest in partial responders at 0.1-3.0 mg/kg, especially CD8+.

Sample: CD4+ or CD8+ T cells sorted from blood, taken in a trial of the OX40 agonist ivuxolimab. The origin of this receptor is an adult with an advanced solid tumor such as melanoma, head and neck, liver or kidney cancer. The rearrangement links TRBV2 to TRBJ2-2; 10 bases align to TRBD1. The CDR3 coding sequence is TGTGCCAGCCGATGGGGGACAGGGGAGGGCGGGGAGCTGTTTTTT. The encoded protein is CASRWGTGEGGELFF. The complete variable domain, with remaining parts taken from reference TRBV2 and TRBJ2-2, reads EPEVTQTPSHQVTQMGQEVILRCVPISNHLYFYWYRQILGQKVEFLVSFYNNEISEKSEIFDDQFSVERPDGSNFTLKIRSTKLEDSAMYFCASRWGTGEGGELFFGEGSRLTVL.